A selection of T cell receptor beta chains follows, all from one sample in a study of Ad26.COV2.S vaccination and SARS-CoV-2 variants. Produced via immunoSEQ multiplex PCR; TCRdb's table is partial and in-frame only. The table has 300,000 to 400,000 clones, approximately 86% seen once. Sequences were derived from peripheral blood, sampled in a trial of Ad26.COV2.S vaccine versus placebo. Every receptor here comes from a person between 18 and 60 years old who received the Ad26.COV2.S COVID-19 vaccine or a placebo. Each CDR3 is given with its conserved first and last residue. A D gene is named only where the DNA matches it firmly. Size is stated for part of the rows, as once, few or many counts, or as a class when the clone is expanded.

v_call,d_call,j_call,clone_size,cdr3_nt,cdr3_aa
TRBV15,NA,TRBJ2-5,NA,TGTGCCACCAGCAGACCCCCCAGCGGGTGGGGAGGGACCCAGTACTTC,CATSRPPSGWGGTQYF
TRBV5-5,NA,TRBJ1-5,few,TGTGCCAGCAGCTTGCAGGGAGGAAATCAGCCCCAGCATTTT,CASSLQGGNQPQHF
TRBV28,TRBD1,TRBJ1-1,NA,TGTGCCACCGAAACGCAGGGGGCCTTAGCTGTGTCGCTGGGTGAAGCTTTCTTT,CATETQGALAVSLGEAFF
TRBV28,TRBD2,TRBJ2-3,NA,TGTGCCAGCAGAGGTAGCGGGGGGCCGCCCCGCACAGATACGCAGTATTTT,CASRGSGGPPRTDTQYF
TRBV6-5,NA,TRBJ2-2,NA,TGTGCCAGCAGGCAATCCTACACCGGGGAGCTGTTTTTT,CASRQSYTGELFF
TRBV27,NA,TRBJ1-2,few,TGTGCCAGCAGTTTATCAGGGTTCGACTATGGCTACACCTTC,CASSLSGFDYGYTF
TRBV27,NA,TRBJ1-6,NA,TGTGCCAGCACCATGGGGGGGGGACTAGGATCACCCCTCCACTTT,CASTMGGGLGSPLHF
TRBV4-1,NA,TRBJ2-2,NA,TGCGCCAGCAGCCAAGATGTGTGGGCGGACACCGGGGAGCTGTTTTTT,CASSQDVWADTGELFF
TRBV7-9,NA,TRBJ2-7,NA,TGTGCCAGCAGTTCAGGGGAGGCCTACGAGCAGTACTTC,CASSSGEAYEQYF
TRBV9,TRBD1,TRBJ1-2,NA,TGTGCCAGCAGCGTAGGTGAAGGGGGCATCTATGGCTACACCTTC,CASSVGEGGIYGYTF